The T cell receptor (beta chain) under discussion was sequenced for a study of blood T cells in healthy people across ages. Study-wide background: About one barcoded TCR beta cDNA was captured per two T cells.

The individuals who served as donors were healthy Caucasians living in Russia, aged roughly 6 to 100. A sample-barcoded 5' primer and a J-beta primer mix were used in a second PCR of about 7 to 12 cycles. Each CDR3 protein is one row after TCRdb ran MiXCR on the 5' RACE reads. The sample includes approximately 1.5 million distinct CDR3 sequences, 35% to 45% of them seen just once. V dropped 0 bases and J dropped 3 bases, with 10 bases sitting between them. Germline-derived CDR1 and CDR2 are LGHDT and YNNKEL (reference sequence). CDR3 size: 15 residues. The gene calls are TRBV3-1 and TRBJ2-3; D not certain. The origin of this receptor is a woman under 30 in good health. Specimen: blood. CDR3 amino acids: CASSQEVRRTDTQYF. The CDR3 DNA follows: TGTGCCAGCAGCCAAGAGGTACGAAGAACAGATACGCAGTATTTT.